This T cell receptor beta chain was sequenced during a study of cytomegalovirus exposure and HLA in healthy donors. Study as a whole: Genotyping showed 81% of about 370 donors falling in the Caucasian-associated ancestry cluster. Study-level findings and limits: More clonal expansion characterized HLA-associated TCR beta chains than equally common others in a later analysis.

Points on this clone: The antigen is undetermined.

From germline, CDR1 is SGHRS and CDR2 YFSETQ. This CDR3 has 14 residues. Trimming took 7 bases from V and 4 from J, leaving 14 bases between them. Primers: 60 Vbeta forward and 13 Jbeta reverse. The assay was immunoSEQ multiplex PCR, and TCRdb's table has in-frame clones only and misses some. The repertoire has 100,000 to 120,000 clones, 78% of them found once; the top ten carry roughly 1.3%. Sequenced input: PBMCs. The TCR was taken from a woman in her 30s in good health and CMV-seronegative. The V gene is TRBV5-1, the J gene TRBJ2-2, with D maybe TRBD2 (6 bases). The CDR3 is CASRLDSGTGELFF. CDR3 nucleotide sequence: TGCGCCAGCCGACTAGATTCGGGCACCGGGGAGCTGTTTTTT.